The rows below give T cell receptor gamma chains drawn from one sample of a study of Vδ1+ human thymocytes. TCRdb re-analyzed the multiplex PCR reads via CATT. The sample lists tens of thousands of gamma-chain clones, around 20% occurring once. The sequencing sample was made of Vdelta1+ gamma-delta thymocytes from the thymus. The receptors were sampled from a boy under three years old who had congenital heart surgery. The CDR3 runs from the conserved cysteine through the conserved F or W. Size is stated for part of the rows, as once, few or many counts, or as a class when the clone is expanded.

medium-sized,TRGV4,TRGJ1/TRGJ2,CATWDGLYYKKLF,TGTGCCACCTGGGATGGCCTTTATTATAAGAAACTCTTT
-,TRGV4,TRGJ1/TRGJ2,CATWDVWKLF,TGTGCCACCTGGGATGTTTGGAAACTCTTT
-,TRGV3,TRGJ1/TRGJ2,CATWDRILNYYKKLF,TGTGCCACCTGGGACAGAATTTTGAATTATTATAAGAAACTCTTT
few,TRGV9,TRGJ1/TRGJ2,CALWETGNYYKKLF,TGTGCCTTGTGGGAGACGGGAAATTATTATAAGAAACTCTTT
few,TRGV8,TRGJP1,CATWDRKKSTTGWFKIF,TGTGCCACCTGGGATAGAAAAAAGTCAACCACTGGTTGGTTCAAGATATTT
few,TRGV9,TRGJ1/TRGJ2,CALWEGIRYKKLF,TGTGCCTTGTGGGAGGGTATTAGGTATAAGAAACTCTTT
-,TRGV5,TRGJ1/TRGJ2,CATWDSEGKLF,TGTGCCACCTGGGACAGTGAGGGGAAACTCTTT
-,TRGV3,TRGJ1/TRGJ2,CATWDRRGMSNYYKKLF,TGTGCCACCTGGGACAGGCGGGGGATGTCGAATTATTATAAGAAACTCTTT
medium-sized,TRGV9,TRGJ1/TRGJ2,CALWEVQEKLF,TGTGCCTTGTGGGAGGTGCAGGAGAAACTCTTT
-,TRGV5,TRGJ1/TRGJ2,CATWDRQKGGGYKKLF,TGTGCCACCTGGGACAGGCAAAAGGGGGGTGGGTATAAGAAACTCTTT
-,TRGV9,TRGJ1/TRGJ2,CALWESLYYKKLF,TGTGCCTTGTGGGAGTCCCTGTATTATAAGAAACTCTTT
few,TRGV2,TRGJ1/TRGJ2,CATWDGLPRYESNYYKKLF,TGTGCCACCTGGGACGGGCTCCCGAGATACGAGTCGAATTATTATAAGAAACTCTTT
-,TRGV9,TRGJP1,CALWEVLRFKIF,TGTGCCTTGTGGGAGGTGCTGAGGTTCAAGATATTT
few,TRGV4,TRGJP2,CATWDSSSDWIKTF,TGTGCCACCTGGGATAGTAGTAGTGATTGGATCAAGACGTTT
few,TRGV9,TRGJ1/TRGJ2,CALWEVQLSRKLF,TGTGCCTTGTGGGAGGTGCAACTAAGTCGGAAACTCTTT
few,TRGV9,TRGJ1/TRGJ2,CALGRSKKLF,TGTGCCTTGGGACGAAGTAAGAAACTCTTT
few,TRGV2,TRGJP1,CATWDGPGWFKIF,TGTGCCACCTGGGACGGGCCTGGTTGGTTCAAGATATTT
-,TRGV9,TRGJ1/TRGJ2,CALWEVDGKLF,TGTGCCTTGTGGGAGGTGGATGGGAAACTCTTT
-,TRGV9,TRGJ1/TRGJ2,CALWAAGSYKKLF,TGTGCCTTGTGGGCAGCAGGGAGTTATAAGAAACTCTTT
few,TRGV4,TRGJ1/TRGJ2,CATWDGLNKKLF,TGTGCCACCTGGGATGGCCTAAATAAGAAACTCTTT
-,TRGV5,TRGJ1/TRGJ2,CATWDKAKKLF,TGTGCCACCTGGGACAAGGCTAAGAAACTCTTT
-,TRGV9,TRGJP1,CALWEVLTTGWFKIF,TGTGCCTTGTGGGAGGTGCTGACCACTGGTTGGTTCAAGATATTT
medium-sized,TRGV4,TRGJ1/TRGJ2,CATWENYKKLF,TGTGCCACCTGGGAAAATTATAAGAAACTCTTT
-,TRGV5,TRGJ1/TRGJ2,CATWDRRSVYKKLF,TGTGCCACCTGGGACAGGCGTTCCGTTTATAAGAAACTCTTT
-,TRGV5,TRGJ1/TRGJ2,CAAWDSYKKLF,TGTGCCGCCTGGGACTCCTATAAGAAACTCTTT
-,TRGV9,TRGJ1/TRGJ2,CALWEVHRCKKLF,TGTGCCTTGTGGGAGGTGCATAGGTGTAAGAAACTCTTT
few,TRGV3,TRGJ1/TRGJ2,CATWDRLYKKLF,TGTGCCACCTGGGACAGGCTATATAAGAAACTCTTC
-,TRGV9,TRGJP,CALWEVKGELGKKIKVF,TGTGCCTTGTGGGAGGTGAAGGGAGAGTTGGGCAAAAAAATCAAGGTATTT
-,TRGV8,TRGJ1/TRGJ2,CAAWDRVSGKLF,TGTGCCGCCTGGGATAGGGTATCCGGGAAACTCTTT
few,TRGV5,TRGJP2,CATWDFQGDDWIKTF,TGTGCCACCTGGGACTTTCAGGGGGATGATTGGATCAAGACGTTT
-,TRGV8,TRGJP1,CATWDRSGWFKIF,TGCGCCACCTGGGATAGGTCGGGTTGGTTCAAGATATTT
few,TRGV9,TRGJ1/TRGJ2,CALWEGTWEKLF,TGTGCCTTGTGGGAGGGGACATGGGAGAAACTCTTT
-,TRGV9,TRGJ1/TRGJ2,CALWEPFSYKKLF,TGTGCCTTGTGGGAGCCTTTCAGTTATAAGAAACTCTTT
few,TRGV9,TRGJ1/TRGJ2,CALWEANKKLF,TGTGCCTTGTGGGAGGCAAATAAGAAACTCTTT
-,TRGV9,TRGJ1/TRGJ2,CALWEVPIYYKKLF,TGTGCCTTGTGGGAGGTACCCATTTATTATAAGAAACTCTTT
-,TRGV9,TRGJ1/TRGJ2,CALWEVQGVYYKKLF,TGCGCCTTGTGGGAGGTACAGGGGGTCTATTATAAGAAACTCTTT
-,TRGV4,TRGJ1/TRGJ2,CATWDPHGGYYKKLF,TGTGCCACCTGGGATCCCCACGGGGGTTATTATAAGAAACTCTTT
-,TRGV4,TRGJ1/TRGJ2,CATWDPPGIRNYYKKLF,TGTGCCACCTGGGATCCCCCGGGTATCCGTAATTATTATAAGAAACTCTTT
-,TRGV9,TRGJ1/TRGJ2,CALWEPYPHYKKLF,TGTGCCTTGTGGGAGCCCTATCCCCATTATAAGAAACTCTTT
-,TRGV2,TRGJ1/TRGJ2,CAIWDGLGYKKLF,TGTGCCATCTGGGACGGGCTTGGTTATAAGAAACTCTTT
-,TRGV3,TRGJ1/TRGJ2,CATWDLGFFYYKKLF,TGTGCCACCTGGGACCTGGGATTTTTTTATTATAAGAAACTCTTT
medium-sized,TRGV3,TRGJ1/TRGJ2,CATWDRPCYKKLF,TGTGCCACCTGGGACAGGCCATGTTATAAGAAACTCTTT
-,TRGV5,TRGJ1/TRGJ2,CATWDRPGPEKLF,TGTGCCACCTGGGACAGGCCGGGTCCGGAGAAACTCTTT
-,TRGV8,TRGJ1/TRGJ2,CATWDRDKKLF,TGTGCCACCTGGGATAGGGATAAGAAACTCTTT
-,TRGV9,TRGJ1/TRGJ2,CALWESRGFSKLF,TGTGCCTTGTGGGAGTCGAGGGGGTTTTCGAAACTCTTT
-,TRGV2,TRGJ1/TRGJ2,CATWDGPGCRKLF,TGTGCCACCTGGGACGGGCCGGGGTGTAGGAAACTCTTT
few,TRGV5,TRGJ1/TRGJ2,CATWDRSFWYKKLF,TGTGCCACCTGGGACAGGAGTTTTTGGTATAAGAAACTCTTT
few,TRGV3,TRGJ1/TRGJ2,CATWDRLAYKKLF,TGTGCCACCTGGGACAGGCTAGCTTATAAGAAACTCTTT
few,TRGV2,TRGJ1/TRGJ2,CATWDGLGYKKLF,TGCGCCACCTGGGACGGGCTCGGATATAAGAAACTCTTT
few,TRGV9,TRGJ1/TRGJ2,CALWECRNYYKKLF,TGTGCCTTGTGGGAGTGCCGGAATTATTATAAGAAACTCTTT
few,TRGV4,TRGJP1,CATARWFKIF,TGTGCCACCGCCCGTTGGTTCAAGATATTT
few,TRGV8,TRGJP2,CATWDSMGSDWIKTF,TGTGCCACCTGGGATAGTATGGGTAGTGATTGGATCAAGACGTTT
-,TRGV9,TRGJ1/TRGJ2,CALWEPTGYYKKLF,TGTGCCTTGTGGGAACCTACAGGGTATTATAAGAAACTCTTT
-,TRGV5,TRGJ1/TRGJ2,CATWETGKLF,TGTGCCACCTGGGAAACGGGGAAACTCTTT
few,TRGV2,TRGJ1/TRGJ2,CATWDGVEKLF,TGTGCCACCTGGGACGGGGTGGAGAAACTCTTT
-,TRGV9,TRGJ1/TRGJ2,CALWEIDYKKLF,TGTGCCCTGTGGGAGATCGATTATAAGAAACTCTTT
few,TRGV9,TRGJ1/TRGJ2,CALWEVPDFGGKKLF,TGTGCCTTGTGGGAGGTGCCCGATTTTGGTGGTAAGAAACTCTTT
-,TRGV2,TRGJ1/TRGJ2,CAPGTGLRYKKLF,TGTGCACCTGGGACGGGCCTCCGGTATAAGAAACTCTTT